A selection of T cell receptor beta chains follows, all from one sample in a study of T cells in localized non-small cell lung cancer. Sequencing was performed with immunoSEQ multiplex PCR; in TCRdb, only in-frame clones are kept and a portion is missing. The table has tens of thousands of clones, around 88% seen once. Sequencing was performed on peripheral blood, taken before any cancer treatment. Receptors were obtained from a woman aged 40 to 75 with stage I lung adenocarcinoma. Both conserved end residues are part of each CDR3. D genes are given only for firm matches. Only part of the rows carry a size: once, few, many, or a class if the clone is expanded.

j_call: TRBJ1-1; v_call: TRBV11-3; clone_size: NA; d_call: NA; cdr3_aa: CASSIQGRLNTEAFF; cdr3_nt: TGTGCCAGCAGCATCCAGGGGAGATTGAACACTGAAGCTTTCTTT
j_call: TRBJ2-7; v_call: TRBV29-1; clone_size: NA; d_call: TRBD1; cdr3_aa: CSVRTGSYEQYF; cdr3_nt: TGCAGCGTGAGGACAGGCTCCTACGAGCAGTACTTC
j_call: TRBJ2-5; v_call: TRBV7-2; clone_size: NA; d_call: NA; cdr3_aa: CASSPLGETQYF; cdr3_nt: TGTGCCAGCAGCCCCTTGGGGGAGACCCAGTACTTC
j_call: TRBJ2-2; v_call: TRBV6-6; clone_size: NA; d_call: NA; cdr3_aa: CASSSGGETGELFF; cdr3_nt: TGTGCCAGCTCTTCAGGGGGGGAGACCGGGGAGCTGTTTTTT
j_call: TRBJ1-5; v_call: TRBV2; clone_size: once; d_call: TRBD1; cdr3_aa: CASIGGQGKDAQHF; cdr3_nt: TGTGCCAGCATTGGCGGACAGGGTAAGGACGCCCAGCATTTT
j_call: TRBJ1-5; v_call: TRBV5-5; clone_size: once; d_call: TRBD1; cdr3_aa: CASRGGQGPNQPQHF; cdr3_nt: TGTGCCAGCAGGGGGGGACAGGGGCCTAATCAGCCCCAGCATTTT
j_call: TRBJ1-2; v_call: TRBV7-2; clone_size: NA; d_call: TRBD1; cdr3_aa: CASSLISQGGAAGYTF; cdr3_nt: TGTGCCAGCAGCTTAATCTCTCAGGGGGGGGCTGCGGGCTACACCTTC
j_call: TRBJ2-3; v_call: TRBV12-5; clone_size: NA; d_call: TRBD1; cdr3_aa: CASGWDRADTQYF; cdr3_nt: TGTGCTAGTGGTTGGGACAGAGCAGATACGCAGTATTTT
j_call: TRBJ1-3; v_call: TRBV28; clone_size: NA; d_call: TRBD1; cdr3_aa: CASRPGGYSGNTIYF; cdr3_nt: TGTGCCAGCAGGCCAGGGGGTTATTCTGGAAACACCATATATTTT
j_call: TRBJ1-1; v_call: TRBV18; clone_size: NA; d_call: NA; cdr3_aa: CASSPQRNTEAFF; cdr3_nt: TGTGCCAGCTCGCCCCAGAGGAACACTGAAGCTTTCTTT
j_call: TRBJ1-3; v_call: TRBV7-9; clone_size: NA; d_call: NA; cdr3_aa: CASSLDKGYGNTIYF; cdr3_nt: TGTGCCAGCAGCTTAGACAAGGGGTATGGAAACACCATATATTTT
j_call: TRBJ1-4; v_call: TRBV7-8; clone_size: NA; d_call: NA; cdr3_aa: CASSEQGNEKLFF; cdr3_nt: TGTGCCAGCAGCGAACAGGGTAACGAAAAACTGTTTTTT
j_call: TRBJ2-1; v_call: TRBV10-1; clone_size: NA; d_call: TRBD2; cdr3_aa: CASSHPGVASGRTNEQFF; cdr3_nt: TGCGCCAGCAGCCACCCAGGTGTAGCTTCCGGGAGGACTAATGAGCAGTTCTTC
j_call: TRBJ2-7; v_call: TRBV2; clone_size: NA; d_call: TRBD1; cdr3_aa: CASSGTGGHEQYF; cdr3_nt: TGTGCCAGCAGTGGGACAGGAGGACACGAGCAGTACTTC
j_call: TRBJ1-5; v_call: TRBV2; clone_size: NA; d_call: TRBD1; cdr3_aa: CASSEGQGDQPQHF; cdr3_nt: TGTGCCAGCAGTGAAGGACAGGGTGATCAGCCCCAGCATTTT
j_call: TRBJ2-1; v_call: TRBV4-1; clone_size: NA; d_call: NA; cdr3_aa: CASSQDWMGEQFF; cdr3_nt: TGCGCCAGCAGCCAAGATTGGATGGGTGAGCAGTTCTTC
j_call: TRBJ2-1; v_call: TRBV9; clone_size: NA; d_call: NA; cdr3_aa: CASSVGPGNEQFF; cdr3_nt: TGTGCCAGCAGCGTAGGGCCAGGCAATGAGCAGTTCTTC
j_call: TRBJ1-1; v_call: TRBV2; clone_size: NA; d_call: NA; cdr3_aa: CASSHTNLRTEAFF; cdr3_nt: TGTGCCAGCAGTCACACCAATCTGCGCACTGAAGCTTTCTTT
j_call: TRBJ2-5; v_call: TRBV9; clone_size: NA; d_call: TRBD2; cdr3_aa: CASSMRGEETQYF; cdr3_nt: TGTGCCAGCAGCATGCGGGGGGAAGAGACCCAGTACTTC
j_call: TRBJ1-5; v_call: TRBV6-5; clone_size: NA; d_call: NA; cdr3_aa: CASSYSSASNQPQHF; cdr3_nt: TGTGCCAGCAGTTACTCATCCGCTAGCAATCAGCCCCAGCATTTT
j_call: TRBJ1-2; v_call: TRBV5-1; clone_size: NA; d_call: NA; cdr3_aa: CASSLTATNYGYTF; cdr3_nt: TGCGCCAGCAGCTTGACAGCGACAAACTATGGCTACACCTTC
j_call: TRBJ2-7; v_call: TRBV19; clone_size: NA; d_call: NA; cdr3_aa: CASSPTPMGYEQYF; cdr3_nt: TGTGCCAGTAGTCCAACCCCTATGGGTTACGAGCAGTACTTC
j_call: TRBJ2-1; v_call: TRBV19; clone_size: few; d_call: TRBD1; cdr3_aa: CASSLSGQGRLNEQFF; cdr3_nt: TGTGCCAGTAGTCTATCGGGACAGGGAAGGTTAAATGAGCAGTTCTTC
j_call: TRBJ1-1; v_call: TRBV18; clone_size: NA; d_call: NA; cdr3_aa: CASSPPRVTEAFF; cdr3_nt: TGTGCCAGCTCACCACCCAGGGTCACTGAAGCTTTCTTT
j_call: TRBJ1-1; v_call: TRBV6-6; clone_size: once; d_call: TRBD1; cdr3_aa: CASSFTGGNTEAFF; cdr3_nt: TGTGCCAGCAGTTTCACAGGGGGGAACACTGAAGCTTTCTTT
j_call: TRBJ1-1; v_call: TRBV2; clone_size: NA; d_call: NA; cdr3_aa: CARRRGNTEAFF; cdr3_nt: TGTGCCAGACGGCGAGGGAACACTGAAGCTTTCTTT
j_call: TRBJ1-1; v_call: TRBV5-6; clone_size: NA; d_call: NA; cdr3_aa: CASSLVAWNGKSEAFF; cdr3_nt: TGTGCCAGCAGCTTGGTAGCTTGGAATGGAAAATCGGAAGCTTTCTTT
j_call: TRBJ1-5; v_call: TRBV4-2; clone_size: once; d_call: NA; cdr3_aa: CASSQEVGADGNQPQHF; cdr3_nt: TGTGCCAGCAGCCAAGAAGTGGGGGCTGATGGCAATCAGCCCCAGCATTTT
j_call: TRBJ1-5; v_call: TRBV30; clone_size: once; d_call: NA; cdr3_aa: CAWSAGIRNQPQHF; cdr3_nt: TGTGCCTGGAGTGCGGGAATTCGGAATCAGCCCCAGCATTTT
j_call: TRBJ2-7; v_call: TRBV6-1; clone_size: NA; d_call: NA; cdr3_aa: CASSEYGGTASHEQYF; cdr3_nt: TGTGCCAGCAGTGAATATGGGGGGACTGCCTCCCACGAGCAGTACTTC
j_call: TRBJ1-5; v_call: TRBV2; clone_size: once; d_call: NA; cdr3_aa: CASSDEGIQPQHF; cdr3_nt: TGTGCCAGCAGTGATGAGGGGATTCAGCCCCAGCATTTT
j_call: TRBJ2-1; v_call: TRBV6-5; clone_size: NA; d_call: NA; cdr3_aa: CASSRAKGAYNEQFF; cdr3_nt: TGTGCCAGCAGTCGCGCTAAAGGGGCCTACAATGAGCAGTTCTTC
j_call: TRBJ2-7; v_call: TRBV5-5; clone_size: NA; d_call: TRBD1; cdr3_aa: CASSPGQGVYEQYF; cdr3_nt: TGTGCCAGCAGCCCCGGACAGGGGGTGTACGAGCAGTACTTC
j_call: TRBJ2-7; v_call: TRBV4-2; clone_size: NA; d_call: NA; cdr3_aa: CASSQSTGDSYEQYF; cdr3_nt: TGTGCCAGCAGCCAATCCACCGGCGACTCCTACGAGCAGTACTTC
j_call: TRBJ1-2; v_call: TRBV5-4; clone_size: NA; d_call: NA; cdr3_aa: CASSSTLYGYTF; cdr3_nt: TGTGCCAGCAGCTCTACTCTGTATGGCTACACCTTC
j_call: TRBJ2-7; v_call: TRBV19; clone_size: NA; d_call: TRBD2; cdr3_aa: CASSVTSGGYEQYF; cdr3_nt: TGTGCCAGTAGCGTGACTAGCGGGGGCTACGAGCAGTACTTC
j_call: TRBJ1-5; v_call: TRBV18; clone_size: NA; d_call: NA; cdr3_aa: CASSPTDSNQPQHF; cdr3_nt: TGTGCCAGCTCACCGACAGATAGCAATCAGCCCCAGCATTTT
j_call: TRBJ2-2; v_call: TRBV28; clone_size: NA; d_call: NA; cdr3_aa: CATASIGQTGELFF; cdr3_nt: TGTGCCACCGCATCTATCGGGCAGACCGGGGAGCTGTTTTTT
j_call: TRBJ2-1; v_call: TRBV6-1; clone_size: NA; d_call: TRBD2; cdr3_aa: CASTSGGAHNEQFF; cdr3_nt: TGTGCCAGCACAAGCGGGGGGGCCCACAATGAGCAGTTCTTC
j_call: TRBJ1-6; v_call: TRBV2; clone_size: few; d_call: NA; cdr3_aa: CASGRSDNSPLHF; cdr3_nt: TGTGCCAGTGGGAGGAGCGATAATTCACCCCTCCACTTT
j_call: TRBJ2-3; v_call: TRBV10-2; clone_size: NA; d_call: NA; cdr3_aa: CATSTADTQYF; cdr3_nt: TGCGCCACCTCTACGGCGGATACGCAGTATTTT
j_call: TRBJ1-1; v_call: TRBV6-5; clone_size: NA; d_call: NA; cdr3_aa: CASSYSRFGSNTEAFF; cdr3_nt: TGTGCCAGCAGTTATTCGCGTTTCGGGTCGAACACTGAAGCTTTCTTT
j_call: TRBJ1-2; v_call: TRBV6-5; clone_size: NA; d_call: TRBD1; cdr3_aa: CASSYRGLGGYTF; cdr3_nt: TGTGCCAGCAGTTACAGGGGGCTAGGCGGCTACACCTTC
j_call: TRBJ2-1; v_call: TRBV4-1; clone_size: NA; d_call: TRBD1; cdr3_aa: CASSQVGRGQGARSYNEQFF; cdr3_nt: TGCGCCAGCAGCCAAGTAGGAAGGGGACAGGGGGCTCGGTCCTACAATGAGCAGTTCTTC
j_call: TRBJ1-1; v_call: TRBV5-5; clone_size: NA; d_call: NA; cdr3_aa: CASSLGPRNTEAFF; cdr3_nt: TGTGCCAGCAGCTTGGGGCCCAGGAACACTGAAGCTTTCTTT
j_call: TRBJ2-2; v_call: TRBV21-1; clone_size: NA; d_call: NA; cdr3_aa: CASSKESGQGGTGELFF; cdr3_nt: TGTGCCAGCAGCAAAGAGTCGGGACAGGGTGGCACCGGGGAGCTGTTTTTT
j_call: TRBJ2-5; v_call: TRBV9; clone_size: few; d_call: TRBD1; cdr3_aa: CASSVTGFGETQYF; cdr3_nt: TGTGCCAGCAGCGTGACAGGGTTTGGGGAGACCCAGTACTTC
j_call: TRBJ1-4; v_call: TRBV30; clone_size: NA; d_call: NA; cdr3_aa: CAWSPRGVGYEKLFF; cdr3_nt: TGTGCCTGGAGCCCACGGGGTGTAGGTTATGAAAAACTGTTTTTT
j_call: TRBJ1-2; v_call: TRBV9; clone_size: NA; d_call: NA; cdr3_aa: CASSVEPGRMGGYTF; cdr3_nt: TGTGCCAGCAGCGTAGAACCGGGCAGGATGGGTGGCTACACCTTC
j_call: TRBJ1-6; v_call: TRBV6-1; clone_size: few; d_call: TRBD1; cdr3_aa: CASSEGGTGYNSPLHF; cdr3_nt: TGTGCCAGCAGTGAAGGAGGGACAGGGTACAATTCACCCCTCCACTTT
j_call: TRBJ1-3; v_call: TRBV6-6; clone_size: NA; d_call: NA; cdr3_aa: CASTPGTRETTIYF; cdr3_nt: TGTGCCAGCACCCCCGGGACTAGGGAAACCACCATATATTTT
j_call: TRBJ1-5; v_call: TRBV5-1; clone_size: NA; d_call: TRBD1; cdr3_aa: CARSGTTGDNQPQHF; cdr3_nt: TGCGCCAGATCCGGAACGACAGGGGATAATCAGCCCCAGCATTTT
j_call: TRBJ1-1; v_call: TRBV28; clone_size: NA; d_call: NA; cdr3_aa: CASSLGATGRNTEAFF; cdr3_nt: TGTGCCAGCAGTTTAGGGGCGACAGGACGGAACACTGAAGCTTTCTTT